This T cell receptor (beta chain) was recorded in a study of T-cell memory formation after mild COVID-19. This CDR3 region has 14 residues. Germline-derived CDR1 and CDR2 are MNHEY and SVGAGI. V lost 1 base, J lost 5 bases, and 10 bases lay in between. In regard to this clonotype: Its specificity is unknown.

Overall study findings and caveats: Balance between CD4 and CD8 was seen in clones contracting day 15 to 85, and a CD4+ lean was seen in later expanders. Contracting CD8+ clones were enriched in EMRA, CD4+ mainly in CM and EM.

Using constant-segment primers, 5'RACE produced TCR alpha and TCR beta cDNA libraries carrying sample barcodes and UMIs. MiXCR, run by TCRdb on the 5' RACE reads, gives a single entry per CDR3 protein. The profile covers approximately 250,000 distinct CDR3 sequences, with 16% appearing a single time and 22% taken by the ten largest. The V and J genes are TRBV6-5 and TRBJ2-3, with a weak D call TRBD2 (6 bases). The sequenced sample was PBMCs or a T cell subset sorted from them (not recorded which). This sequence originates from a man between 18 and 35 years old who had mild COVID-19 (a few samples of this study predate the infection). Cell type and time point are not known. CDR3 in DNA: TGTGCCAGCAGTTACTGGACTAACGGAGATACGCAGTATTTT. Translated, it gives CASSYWTNGDTQYF.